A selection of T cell receptor beta chains follows, all from one sample in a study of neoadjuvant nivolumab and ipilimumab in lung cancer. Clones were read by immunoSEQ multiplex PCR, and TCRdb kept only the in-frame ones, dropping some. Here the sample spans more than 25,000 clones, about 81% being singletons. Specimen: tumor tissue, collected after neoadjuvant nivolumab, alone or with ipilimumab, at or shortly before surgery. Receptor source: an adult with non-small cell lung cancer. CDR3s include the opening cysteine and the closing phenylalanine or tryptophan. The D gene is left open where the match is weak. The size of a clone is reported for some rows only, either as once, few or many, or as a class for expanded clones.

D | J | size | V | DNA | CDR3
TRBD1 | TRBJ2-7 | . | TRBV29-1 | TGCAGCGTTCTAGGGGACAGGGACCGCTACGAGCAGTACTTC | CSVLGDRDRYEQYF
. | TRBJ2-7 | once | TRBV5-6 | TGTGCCAGCAGCTTGGGAATACAGGGCTACGAGCAGTACTTC | CASSLGIQGYEQYF
. | TRBJ1-5 | few | TRBV28 | TGTGCCAGCTGGGGAGGAGAGTGGCCCCAGCATTTT | CASWGGEWPQHF
TRBD1 | TRBJ2-7 | . | TRBV4-1 | TGCGCCAGCAGCCAAGATCCCGGGACAGGGGCCTACGAGCAGTACTTC | CASSQDPGTGAYEQYF
TRBD2 | TRBJ2-7 | once | TRBV10-3 | TGTGCCATCAGTGAGTCTGGGACTAGCTCCTACGAGCAGTACTTC | CAISESGTSSYEQYF
. | TRBJ2-7 | once | TRBV4-2 | TGTGCCAGCAGCCCTCGGGCAGGGGACTACGAGCAGTACTTC | CASSPRAGDYEQYF
TRBD2 | TRBJ2-7 | . | TRBV11-2 | TGTGCCAGCAGCTTAGATCGGGCTAGCGGGATTCACTTC | CASSLDRASGIHF
. | TRBJ2-7 | . | TRBV18 | TGTGCCAGCTCACCCCGAAGCTACAGCTCCTACGAGCAGTACTTC | CASSPRSYSSYEQYF
. | TRBJ2-7 | . | TRBV5-4 | TGTGCCAGCAGCTTGGCTCAGGTCTCCTACGAGCAGTACTTC | CASSLAQVSYEQYF
. | TRBJ1-5 | . | TRBV18 | TGTGCCAGCTCACCTGCCGACGGATATAGCAATCAGCCCCAGCATTTT | CASSPADGYSNQPQHF
. | TRBJ2-2 | once | TRBV5-1 | TGCGCCAGCGGACCTGGGGTCGGGGAGCTGTTTTTT | CASGPGVGELFF
TRBD1 | TRBJ1-2 | . | TRBV5-1 | TGCGCCAGCAGCTTGGGACAGGGCGCCGGCTACACCTTC | CASSLGQGAGYTF
TRBD2 | TRBJ2-2 | . | TRBV5-4 | TGTGCCAGCAGCTCGGGGACTAGCGGGATCCACGGGGAGCTGTTTTTT | CASSSGTSGIHGELFF
TRBD2 | TRBJ2-1 | . | TRBV7-3 | TGTGCCAGCAGCTCCCAGCCCCTAGCGGGAGGTTTCAATGAGCAGTTCTTC | CASSSQPLAGGFNEQFF
. | TRBJ2-3 | . | TRBV30 | TGTGCCTGGGCCTGGGGGGGCACAGATACGCAGTATTTT | CAWAWGGTDTQYF
. | TRBJ2-6 | . | TRBV7-2 | TGTGCCAGCAGCTCCTACGGGACGGACTCCTCTGGGGCCAACGTCCTGACTTTC | CASSSYGTDSSGANVLTF
. | TRBJ1-2 | . | TRBV9 | TGTGCCAGCAGCGCCGAGTTTTTCTATGGCTACACCTTC | CASSAEFFYGYTF